This T cell receptor beta chain is drawn from a study of Ad26.COV2.S vaccination and SARS-CoV-2 variants (dated by TCRdb to 2020 to 2022). With regard to the full study: Vaccine-arm donors were drawn from COV1001, a multicentre, randomized, double-blind, placebo-controlled phase I-IIa trial of Ad26.COV2.S in healthy adults. Investigators did not know the trial group allocation while performing experiments and assessing outcomes. The TCR-sequenced set comprised around 32 samples: roughly 19 Ad26.COV2.S vaccine recipients, 5 placebo recipients and 8 SARS-CoV-2 convalescent individuals. Participants in the trial were split at random into five groups of five each, receiving low-dose or high-dose Ad26.COV2.S once or twice, or else placebo on both occasions. TCRbeta repertoire sequencing was used to assess the specificity and breadth of SARS-CoV-2-reactive T cell receptors after Ad26.COV2.S vaccination. Ad26.COV2.S was given intramuscularly at 5x10^10 or 1x10^11 viral particles, as a single shot or as two shots 56 days apart.

The immunoSEQ Assay was the method used to sequence TCRbeta CDR3 regions. After extraction, genomic DNA underwent amplification by bias-controlled multiplex PCR, followed by high-throughput sequencing. The authors' pipeline ran thus. Collapsing and filtering of sequences were performed to quantify the absolute abundance of each unique TCRbeta CDR3 region. T cell fraction was estimated by normalization of TCRbeta template counts to usable DNA, with usable DNA being measured through amplification of reference genes present in all nucleated cells. Repertoire TCRs were annotated as SARS-CoV-2-specific when V gene, CDR3 amino acid sequence and J gene were exactly matched to a known reactive TCR set. The reference SARS-CoV-2 TCR set was derived from MIRA and filtered for enrichment in COVID-19-positive ImmuneCODE repertoires, a step that removed public or cross-reactive TCRs. Using the MIRA antigens, annotated TCRs were further analysed by specific ORF or by position within an ORF. Depth was the summed frequency of annotated unique rearrangements, while breadth was defined as annotated unique rearrangements over total unique productive rearrangements. Group comparisons of TCR breadth used two-sided Wilcoxon rank-sum tests. TCRdb obtained this table from immuneACCESS and retained in-frame rearrangements with V and J assigned. These tables miss some clones; where compared with another copy, unresolved V genes account for less than half of the shortfall, and the remainder is unexplained. V and J calls and clone size are given by that table; D and trimming were obtained from the DNA. This sample has approximately 480,000 clones in its table, and 87% of those were observed once. Together, the top ten hold roughly 13% of the sample.

Worth noting for this clone: The clone's antigen remains unknown. The input lacks base qualities; no much larger clone sits a single base away.

Overall study results and their limits: Non-spike TCR breadth was comparable between vaccine and placebo recipients, consistent with the vaccine containing only spike. The authors noted that the TCR breadth and depth analyses may have underestimated total T cell responses. Comparing responses between vaccine doses or regimens was not something the study was powered to do. After vaccination, spike-specific CD8+ and CD4+ T cell responses were reported to show substantial breadth. Higher spike-specific TCR breadth was observed in Ad26.COV2.S recipients than in placebo recipients (P = 0.0014).

The label giving this sample's treatment or condition can be read as: some 20 received Ad26.COV2.S at low or high dose, single or two shots; about 5 received placebo; per-sample allocation not given. For vaccine and placebo recipients, the sequenced repertoires came from samples collected on day 63 after the first injection. Between 29 July and 7 August 2020, Cohort 1b enrolled 25 adults aged 18-55 years at one site in Boston, USA. Ad26.COV2.S was a replication-incompetent adenovirus type 26 vector that expressed a prefusion-stabilized SARS-CoV-2 spike protein derived from the original Wuhan strain. CDR1 and CDR2 are read off the germline V gene (reference sequence) as SGHNT and YYREEE. A distance of 13 bases separates the germline ends of V and J, which lose 2 bases and 4 bases respectively. The CDR3 contains 15 residues, cysteine and phenylalanine counted. The CDR3 DNA has 45 bases and is translated from base 1.

Recombination connected TRBV5-4 to TRBJ2-1; TRBD1 is possibly the D segment (5 matching bases). The TCR originated in a person aged 18-60 years who received the Ad26.COV2.S COVID-19 vaccine or a placebo. This sample comprised peripheral blood, obtained in a trial of Ad26.COV2.S vaccine versus placebo. The nucleotide sequence is given as TGTGCCAGCAGCTTTGGTCAGGGCAAGTACAATGAGCAGTTCTTC. The encoded protein is CASSFGQGKYNEQFF.